The 3 T cell receptor beta chains reported below all come from one sample, sequenced in a study of T cell responses to AZD1222 COVID-19 vaccine. Sequenced by immunoSEQ multiplex PCR; TCRdb stores in-frame clones only, minus some. The sample lists 200,000 or so clones; almost 95% were seen once. The sample consisted of peripheral blood, taken on day 0 of AZD1222 vaccination. The receptors were gathered from an adult in good health.

With respect to this clone: Germline and junction disagree at one end, which may indicate a read error. The rearrangement links TRBV7-7 to TRBJ2-7; 9 bases line up with TRBD1. The CDR3 totals 13 residues. CDR1 SSHAT and CDR2 FNYEAQ come from the germline V gene (reference sequence). Written as DNA, the CDR3 is TGTGCTAGCAGCTCCGACAGGGGGAGCGAGCAGTACTTC. Its translation: CASSSDRGSEQYF. Based on the CDR3 plus reference TRBV7-7 and TRBJ2-7, the full variable domain is GAGVSQSPRYKVTKRGQDVTLRCDPISSHATLYWYQQALGQGPEFLTYFNYEAQPDKSGLPSDRFSAERPEGSISTLTIQRTEQRDSAMYRCASSSDRGSEQYFGPGTRLTVT.

The genes are TRBV2 and TRBJ2-7; a weak D match, TRBD1 (6 bases). Trimming pared 3 bases from V and 6 bases from J, leaving 15 bases between. Germline CDR1 and CDR2: SNHLY and FYNNEI. The CDR3 runs 14 residues. CDR3 loop: CASSDGQGIGEQYF. Here the CDR3 DNA reads TGTGCCAGCAGTGACGGTCAGGGGATTGGCGAGCAGTACTTC.

This clone occurred a few times. The rearrangement uses TRBV7-3 and TRBJ2-2; no definite D call. CDR1 and CDR2 (germline): SGHTA, FQGTGA. This CDR3 has 12 amino acids. Trimming left V 4 bases short and J 7 bases short, with 7 bases between. CDR3 sequence: CASSSRHGELFF. The CDR3 DNA sequence: TGTGCCAGCAGCTCCCGTCACGGGGAGCTGTTTTTT.